Reported below is one T cell receptor (beta chain). A clone one base away is much larger, so this may be a read error. The sample originates from a study of regulatory and conventional T cells in breast cancer. Each CDR3 protein is one row after TCRdb ran MiXCR on the PCR reads. The sample has roughly 16,000 distinct CDR3 sequences, around a third seen once. CDR1 is SGHRS, CDR2 YFSETQ, per germline. This CDR3 has 15 residues. The source of this sequence is a female donor in good health. The chain recombines TRBV5-1 with TRBJ2-5, with no clear D. The specimen was conventional T cells from blood. CDR3 loop: CTSILGGRGEETQYF. CDR3 sequence (DNA): TGCACCAGCATCCTTGGCGGTAGAGGAGAAGAGACCCAGTACTTC.